This T cell receptor (beta chain) derives from a study of T cell responses to AZD1222 COVID-19 vaccine. General study findings and limits: None of the repertoires were sampled until the peak T cell response had passed. Seropositivity was recorded at baseline in only a handful of AZD1222 recipients.

Assay: immunoSEQ multiplex PCR; the TCRdb copy retains only in-frame clones and omits some. The data show more than 75,000 clones, with under 90% seen just once and roughly 1.3% held by the top ten. This CDR3 is built from 18 residues. As to this clone: Antigen unknown.

This receptor was identified in an adult who received the AZD1222 COVID-19 vaccine. The chain couples TRBV21-1 to TRBJ2-3; TRBD1 reflects the table's D call only, with no check against the DNA. TRBV21-1 is recorded as a pseudogene. The specimen was peripheral blood, collected 28 days after the second AZD1222 dose. CDR3 DNA: TGTGCCAGCCTCCCCAACTCCCCTGGGACAGGGGCTAGTCTGTCGCAGTATTTT. It encodes CASLPNSPGTGASLSQYF.